A selection of T cell receptor beta chains follows, all from one sample in a study of cytomegalovirus exposure and HLA in healthy donors. This table comes from immunoSEQ multiplex PCR, and its TCRdb copy is limited to in-frame clones, with some not included. This sample yields about 150,000 clones, of which approximately 85% are seen a single time; roughly 2.5% belongs to the top ten. Specimen: PBMCs. The receptors stem from a man younger than 40 in good health and CMV-seropositive. Each CDR3 is given with its conserved first and last residue. D genes are given only for firm matches. Only some rows state a clone size, as once, few, many or a class for expanded clones.

j_call d_call v_call clone_size cdr3_aa cdr3_nt
TRBJ2-1 TRBD2 TRBV9 NA CASSVVGLAGHNEQFF TGTGCCAGCAGCGTAGTGGGACTAGCGGGACACAATGAGCAGTTCTTC
TRBJ1-1 NA TRBV11-2 NA CASSLDRRGNTEAFF TGTGCCAGCAGCTTAGATAGGAGGGGAAACACTGAAGCTTTCTTT
TRBJ2-3 NA TRBV30 NA CAWSLGSGSTDTQYF TGTGCCTGGAGCCTCGGGAGCGGGAGCACAGATACGCAGTATTTT
TRBJ1-5 TRBD1 TRBV6-5 few CATTQGAGQPQHF TGTGCCACGACACAGGGGGCTGGGCAGCCCCAGCATTTT
TRBJ2-1 TRBD2 TRBV25-1 NA CASSPGLAPNEQFF TGTGCCAGCAGTCCGGGACTAGCCCCCAATGAGCAGTTCTTC
TRBJ2-1 TRBD2 TRBV13 once CASSPTGLAGLSSYNEQFF TGTGCCAGCAGCCCTACGGGACTAGCGGGATTAAGCTCCTACAATGAGCAGTTCTTC
TRBJ1-2 TRBD1 TRBV7-2 NA CASSSIYRGGYTF TGTGCCAGCAGCTCCATTTACAGGGGAGGCTACACCTTC
TRBJ1-1 TRBD1 TRBV5-6 NA CASSLNRGFKAFF TGTGCCAGCAGCTTGAACAGGGGCTTTAAAGCTTTCTTT
TRBJ2-2 TRBD1 TRBV7-9 NA CASSRTGDWRTGELFF TGTGCCAGCAGCCGGACAGGGGATTGGCGCACCGGGGAGCTGTTTTTT
TRBJ2-5 NA TRBV30 NA CAWKPRDFSGETQYF TGTGCCTGGAAACCCCGTGACTTCTCGGGGGAGACCCAGTACTTC
TRBJ1-1 NA TRBV6-1 NA CASSETYGGNTEAFF TGTGCCAGCAGTGAGACTTACGGGGGTAATACTGAAGCTTTCTTT
TRBJ1-2 TRBD1 TRBV9 NA CASSALTGVHYGYTF TGTGCCAGCAGCGCATTGACAGGGGTCCACTATGGCTACACCTTC